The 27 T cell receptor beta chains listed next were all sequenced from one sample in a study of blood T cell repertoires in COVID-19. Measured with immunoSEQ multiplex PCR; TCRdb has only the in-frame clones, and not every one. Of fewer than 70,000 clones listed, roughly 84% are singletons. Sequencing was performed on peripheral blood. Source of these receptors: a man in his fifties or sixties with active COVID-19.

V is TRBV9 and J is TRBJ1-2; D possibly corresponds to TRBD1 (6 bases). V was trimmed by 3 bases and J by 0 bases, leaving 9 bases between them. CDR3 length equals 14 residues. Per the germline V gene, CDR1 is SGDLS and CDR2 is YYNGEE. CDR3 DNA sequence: TGTGCCAGCAGCGCGGACAGCACTAACTATGGCTACACCTTC. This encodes CASSADSTNYGYTF.

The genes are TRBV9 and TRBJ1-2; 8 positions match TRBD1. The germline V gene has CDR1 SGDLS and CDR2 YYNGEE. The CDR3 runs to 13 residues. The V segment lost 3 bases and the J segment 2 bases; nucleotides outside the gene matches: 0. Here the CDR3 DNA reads TGTGCCAGCAGCGGACAGGGGAACTATGGCTACACCTTC. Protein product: CASSGQGNYGYTF.

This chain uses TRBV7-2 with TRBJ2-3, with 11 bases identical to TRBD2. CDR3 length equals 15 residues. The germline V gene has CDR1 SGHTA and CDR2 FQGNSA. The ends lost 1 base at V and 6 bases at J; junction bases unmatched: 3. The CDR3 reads CASSLELAGEDTQYF. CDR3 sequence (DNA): TGTGCCAGCAGCTTAGAACTAGCGGGGGAGGATACGCAGTATTTT.

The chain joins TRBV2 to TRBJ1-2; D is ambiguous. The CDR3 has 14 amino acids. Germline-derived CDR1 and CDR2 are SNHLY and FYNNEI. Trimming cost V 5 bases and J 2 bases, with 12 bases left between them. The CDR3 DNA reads TGTGCCAGCAGTTCTGAGGGAAGAAACTATGGCTACACCTTC. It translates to CASSSEGRNYGYTF.

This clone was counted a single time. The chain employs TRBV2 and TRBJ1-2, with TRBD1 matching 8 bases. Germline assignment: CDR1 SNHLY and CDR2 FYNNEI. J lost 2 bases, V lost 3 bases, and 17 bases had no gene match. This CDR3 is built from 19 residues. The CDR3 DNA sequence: TGTGCCAGCAGTGACCGCAGGGGGCGACTAACGGCGAAGAACTATGGCTACACCTTC. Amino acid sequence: CASSDRRGRLTAKNYGYTF.

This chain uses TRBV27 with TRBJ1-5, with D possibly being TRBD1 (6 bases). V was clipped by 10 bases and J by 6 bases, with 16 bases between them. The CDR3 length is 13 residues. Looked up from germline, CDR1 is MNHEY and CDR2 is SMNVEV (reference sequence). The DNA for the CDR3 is TGTGCCACGGGAGGGGGTAACACTCAGCCCCAGCATTTT. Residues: CATGGGNTQPQHF.

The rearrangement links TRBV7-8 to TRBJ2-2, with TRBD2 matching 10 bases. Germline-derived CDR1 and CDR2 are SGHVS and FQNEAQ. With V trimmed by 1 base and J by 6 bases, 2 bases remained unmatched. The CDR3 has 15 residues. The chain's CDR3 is CASSLGAGGAGELFF. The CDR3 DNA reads TGTGCCAGCAGCTTAGGAGCGGGGGGGGCCGGGGAGCTGTTTTTT. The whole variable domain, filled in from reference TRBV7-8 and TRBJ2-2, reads GAGVSQSPRYKVAKRGQDVALRCDPISGHVSLFWYQQALGQGPEFLTYFQNEAQLDKSGLPSDRFFAERPEGSVSTLKIQRTQQEDSAVYLCASSLGAGGAGELFFGEGSRLTVL.

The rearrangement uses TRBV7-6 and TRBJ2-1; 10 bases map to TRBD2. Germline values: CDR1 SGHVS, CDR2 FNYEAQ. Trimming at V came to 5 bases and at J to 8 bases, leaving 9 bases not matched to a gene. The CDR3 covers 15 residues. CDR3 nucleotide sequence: TGTGCCAGCAGCCCCGAGAGCGGGAGGGTATATGAGCAGTTCTTC. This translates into CASSPESGRVYEQFF.

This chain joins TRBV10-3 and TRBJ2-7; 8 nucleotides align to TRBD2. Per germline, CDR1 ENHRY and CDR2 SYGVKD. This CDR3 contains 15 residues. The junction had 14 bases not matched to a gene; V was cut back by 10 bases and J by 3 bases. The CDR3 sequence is CATRDGTSLNYEQYF. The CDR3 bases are TGTGCCACCCGGGACGGGACTAGTCTTAACTACGAGCAGTACTTC.

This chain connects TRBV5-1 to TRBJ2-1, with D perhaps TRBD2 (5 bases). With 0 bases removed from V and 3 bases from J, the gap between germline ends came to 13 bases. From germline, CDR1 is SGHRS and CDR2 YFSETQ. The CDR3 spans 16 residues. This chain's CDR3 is CASSLELAEGYNEQFF. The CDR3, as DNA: TGCGCCAGCAGCTTGGAGCTAGCAGAAGGCTACAATGAGCAGTTCTTC.

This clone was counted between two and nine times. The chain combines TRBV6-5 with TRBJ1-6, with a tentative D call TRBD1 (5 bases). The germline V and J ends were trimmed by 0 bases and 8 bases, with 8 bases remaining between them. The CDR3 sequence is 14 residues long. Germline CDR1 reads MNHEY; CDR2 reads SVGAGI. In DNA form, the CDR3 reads TGTGCCAGCAGTTACTCGTTCAGGGATTCACCCCTCCACTTT. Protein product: CASSYSFRDSPLHF.

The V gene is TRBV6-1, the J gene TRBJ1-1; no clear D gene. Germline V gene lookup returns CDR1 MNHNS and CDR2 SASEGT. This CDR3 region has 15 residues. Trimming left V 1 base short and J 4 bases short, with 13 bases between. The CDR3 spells CASSEGLLVRTEAFF. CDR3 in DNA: TGTGCCAGCAGTGAAGGACTCCTGGTGCGCACTGAAGCTTTCTTT.

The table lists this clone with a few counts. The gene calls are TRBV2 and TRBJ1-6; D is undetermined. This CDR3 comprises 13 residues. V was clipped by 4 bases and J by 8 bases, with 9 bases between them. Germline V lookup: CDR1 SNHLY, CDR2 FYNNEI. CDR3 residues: CASSVLQDSPLHF. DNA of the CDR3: TGTGCCAGCAGTGTTTTGCAGGATTCACCCCTCCACTTT.

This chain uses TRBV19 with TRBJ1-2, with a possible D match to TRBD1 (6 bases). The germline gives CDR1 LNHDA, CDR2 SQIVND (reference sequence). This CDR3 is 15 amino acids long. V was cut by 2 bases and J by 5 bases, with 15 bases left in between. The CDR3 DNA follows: TGTGCCAGTAGTATAAAAACAGGGATGAAGTATGGCTACACCTTC. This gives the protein CASSIKTGMKYGYTF.

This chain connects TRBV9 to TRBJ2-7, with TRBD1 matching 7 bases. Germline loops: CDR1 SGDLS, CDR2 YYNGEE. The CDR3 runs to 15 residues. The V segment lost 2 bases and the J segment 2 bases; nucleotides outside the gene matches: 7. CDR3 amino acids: CASSVEPTGTYEQYF. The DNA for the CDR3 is TGTGCCAGCAGCGTGGAACCGACAGGGACCTACGAGCAGTACTTC.

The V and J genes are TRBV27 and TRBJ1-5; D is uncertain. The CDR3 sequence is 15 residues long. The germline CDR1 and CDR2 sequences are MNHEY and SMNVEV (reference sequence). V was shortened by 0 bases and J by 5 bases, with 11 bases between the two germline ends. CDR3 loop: CASSLSEGRHQPQHF. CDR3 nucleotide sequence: TGTGCCAGCAGTTTATCAGAGGGCCGTCATCAGCCCCAGCATTTT.

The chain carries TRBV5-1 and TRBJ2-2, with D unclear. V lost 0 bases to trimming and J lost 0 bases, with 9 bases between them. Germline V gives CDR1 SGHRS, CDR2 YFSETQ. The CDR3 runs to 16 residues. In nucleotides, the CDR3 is TGCGCCAGCAGCTTGGAAGCAGGCACGAACACCGGGGAGCTGTTTTTT. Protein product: CASSLEAGTNTGELFF.

The CDR3 protein is CASSPNHGTEAFF. The CDR3 DNA reads TGTGCCAGCAGCCCTAATCACGGGACTGAAGCTTTCTTT. V usage is TRBV11-2 and J usage is TRBJ1-1; no clear D. The CDR3 has 13 residues. V gave up 5 bases and J gave up 5 bases, with 12 bases separating them. The V gene's germline CDR1 is SGHAT and CDR2 FQNNGV. The full variable domain, rest sourced from reference TRBV11-2 and TRBJ1-1, is EAGVAQSPRYKIIEKRQSVAFWCNPISGHATLYWYQQILGQGPKLLIQFQNNGVVDDSQLPKDRFSAERLKGVDSTLKIQPAKLEDSAVYLCASSPNHGTEAFFGQGTRLTVV.

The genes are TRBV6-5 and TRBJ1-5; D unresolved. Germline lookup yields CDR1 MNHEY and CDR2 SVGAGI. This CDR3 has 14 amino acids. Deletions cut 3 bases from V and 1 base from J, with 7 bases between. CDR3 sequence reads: CASSYRRSNQPQHF. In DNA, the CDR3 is TGTGCCAGCAGTTATCGGCGGAGCAATCAGCCCCAGCATTTT.

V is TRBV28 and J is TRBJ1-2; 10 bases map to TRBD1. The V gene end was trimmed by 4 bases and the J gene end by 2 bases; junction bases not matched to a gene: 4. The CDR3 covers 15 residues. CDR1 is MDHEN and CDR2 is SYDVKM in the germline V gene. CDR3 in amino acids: CASSSQTGGNYGYTF. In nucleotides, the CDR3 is TGTGCCAGCAGTTCTCAGACAGGGGGCAACTATGGCTACACCTTC.

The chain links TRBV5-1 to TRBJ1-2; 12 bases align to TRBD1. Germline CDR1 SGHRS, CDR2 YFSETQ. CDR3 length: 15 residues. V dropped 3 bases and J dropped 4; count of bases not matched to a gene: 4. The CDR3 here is CASSSGTGGAYGYTF. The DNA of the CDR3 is TGCGCCAGCAGCTCAGGGACAGGGGGCGCCTATGGCTACACCTTC.

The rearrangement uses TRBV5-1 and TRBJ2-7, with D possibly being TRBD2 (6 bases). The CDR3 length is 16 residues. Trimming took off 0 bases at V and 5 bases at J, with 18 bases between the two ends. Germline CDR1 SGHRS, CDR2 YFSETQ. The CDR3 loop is CASSLAGLLDVHEQYF. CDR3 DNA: TGCGCCAGCAGCTTGGCCGGACTACTAGACGTCCACGAGCAGTACTTC.

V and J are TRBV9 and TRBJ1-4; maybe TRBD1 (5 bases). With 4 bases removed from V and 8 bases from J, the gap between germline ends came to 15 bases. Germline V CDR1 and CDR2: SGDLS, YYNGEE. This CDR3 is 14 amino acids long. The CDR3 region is CASSRGDSVEKLFF. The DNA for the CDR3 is TGTGCCAGCAGCCGGGGGGATTCGGTCGAAAAACTGTTTTTT.

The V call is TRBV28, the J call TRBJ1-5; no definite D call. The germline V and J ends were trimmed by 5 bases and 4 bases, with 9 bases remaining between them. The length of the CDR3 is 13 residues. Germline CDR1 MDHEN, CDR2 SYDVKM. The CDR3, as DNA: TGTGCCAGCAGTAAGTCCCAGAATCAGCCCCAGCATTTT. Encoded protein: CASSKSQNQPQHF.

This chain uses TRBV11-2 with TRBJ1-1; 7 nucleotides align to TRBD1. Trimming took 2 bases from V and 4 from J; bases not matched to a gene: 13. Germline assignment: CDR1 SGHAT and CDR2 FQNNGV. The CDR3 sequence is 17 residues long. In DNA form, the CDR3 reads TGTGCCAGCAGCTTACTGCCCTTAACAGGGGTTCTCACTGAAGCTTTCTTT. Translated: CASSLLPLTGVLTEAFF.

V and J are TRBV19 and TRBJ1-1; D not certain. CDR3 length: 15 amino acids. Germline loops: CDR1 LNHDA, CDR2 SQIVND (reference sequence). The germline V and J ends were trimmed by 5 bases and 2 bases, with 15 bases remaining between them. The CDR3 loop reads CASSFSPLQNTEAFF. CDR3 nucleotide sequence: TGTGCCAGTAGTTTCTCTCCCTTACAAAACACTGAAGCTTTCTTT.

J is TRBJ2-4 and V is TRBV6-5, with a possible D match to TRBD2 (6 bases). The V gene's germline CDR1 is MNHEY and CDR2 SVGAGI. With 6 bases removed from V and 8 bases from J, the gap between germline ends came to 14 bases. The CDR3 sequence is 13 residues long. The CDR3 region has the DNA TGTGCCAGCAGCAAGAGCTGGGGGGACATTCAGTACTTC. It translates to CASSKSWGDIQYF.